This TCR beta chain was sequenced for a study of tumor-infiltrating lymphocytes in primary liver carcinoma. Overall study: Surgical resection was the treatment these patients received for primary liver carcinoma. The study included patients who were men and women aged 30 to 69 years.

Study-level findings and limits: Pairs comparing tumor with adjacent tissue or blood overlapped less than pairs drawn from tumor regions. Significantly larger top-250-clone fractions were found in tumors than in blood (p = 0.039).

A constant-region primer primed TCR beta cDNA synthesis from about 550 ng of total RNA. Three-round nested multiplex PCR performed with slightly modified ARM-PCR produced the TCR beta libraries. Running roughly 10 cycles apiece, the first two PCR rounds relied on TRBV1-TRBV30 forward primers together with a C-beta reverse primer. Each CDR3 protein is one row after TCRdb ran MiXCR on the multiplex PCR reads. The repertoire holds 250,000 to 350,000 distinct CDR3 sequences, with around 50% as singletons. Alongside blood RNA obtained from unsorted whole blood, germline DNA was also extracted. This clonotype was picked up a small number of times. Its antigen is not known. There are 16 residues in the CDR3. The junction had 7 bases not matched to a gene; V was cut back by 6 bases and J by 0 bases. The V gene's germline CDR1 is PRHDT and CDR2 FYEKMQ (reference sequence).

This TCR was recovered from a woman in her 30s with primary liver carcinoma and hepatitis B virus infection. The sample taken for sequencing was peripheral blood. This chain connects TRBV13 to TRBJ2-3; 9 bases line up with TRBD2. The CDR3: CASRLAGVTSTDTQYF. In DNA form, the CDR3 reads TGTGCCAGCAGACTAGCGGGTGTTACTAGCACAGATACGCAGTATTTT.